The subject of this entry is one TCR beta chain. Trimming removed 3 bases from V and 7 bases from J; junction bases left unmatched: 7. The CDR3 contains 15 residues. Germline V CDR1 and CDR2: DFQATT, SNEGSKA (reference sequence). TCRdb re-called the RT-PCR reads through MiXCR, storing one row per CDR3 protein. Of more than 550,000 distinct CDR3 sequences detected, 11% to 15% appear once; the ten largest clones hold around 3.3%. The source material was memory CD4+ T cells from blood. The rearrangement links TRBV20-1 to TRBJ2-1; TRBD2 matches at 12 bases. This receptor was obtained from a female donor in good health, serving as a healthy control. The CDR3 region is CSARTGTSGSNEQFF. CDR3 DNA: TGCAGTGCTAGGACCGGGACTAGCGGGTCGAATGAGCAGTTCTTC.